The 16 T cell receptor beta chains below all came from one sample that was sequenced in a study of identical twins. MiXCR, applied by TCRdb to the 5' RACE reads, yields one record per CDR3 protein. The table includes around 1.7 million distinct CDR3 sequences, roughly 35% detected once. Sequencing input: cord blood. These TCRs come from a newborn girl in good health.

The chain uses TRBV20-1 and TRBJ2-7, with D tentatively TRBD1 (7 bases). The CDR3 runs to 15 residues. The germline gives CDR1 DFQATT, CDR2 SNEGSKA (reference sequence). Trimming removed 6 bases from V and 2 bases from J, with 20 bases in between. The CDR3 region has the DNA TGCAGTGCCAGAAGGGGGCTAGCGATTACCTACGAGCAGTACTTC. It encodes CSARRGLAITYEQYF.

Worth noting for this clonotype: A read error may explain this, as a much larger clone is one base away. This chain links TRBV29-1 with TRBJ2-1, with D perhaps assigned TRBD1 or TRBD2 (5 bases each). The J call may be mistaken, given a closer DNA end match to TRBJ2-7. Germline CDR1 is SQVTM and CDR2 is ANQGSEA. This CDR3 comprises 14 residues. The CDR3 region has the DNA TGCAGCGGGTCCAGAGGGGTCTCCTACAATGAGCAGTACTTC. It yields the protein CSGSRGVSYNEQYF.

As DNA, the CDR3 is TGCGCCAGCAGCCCCGGGACTAGCGGCCCTAGGGGATATTACGAGCAGTACTTC. Protein sequence: CASSPGTSGPRGYYEQYF. The chain couples TRBV4-1 to TRBJ2-1, with 11 bases matching TRBD2. The J call is doubtful: the DNA matches TRBJ2-7 better. The germline CDR1 and CDR2 sequences are MGHRA and YSYEKL. The CDR3 is 18 amino acids.

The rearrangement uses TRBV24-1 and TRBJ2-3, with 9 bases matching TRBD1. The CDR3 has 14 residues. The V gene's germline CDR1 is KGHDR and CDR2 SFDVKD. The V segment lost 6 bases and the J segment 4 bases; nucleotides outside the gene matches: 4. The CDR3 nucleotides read TGTGCCACCAGTAGTCACAGGGGGCCAGATACGCAGTATTTT. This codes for CATSSHRGPDTQYF.

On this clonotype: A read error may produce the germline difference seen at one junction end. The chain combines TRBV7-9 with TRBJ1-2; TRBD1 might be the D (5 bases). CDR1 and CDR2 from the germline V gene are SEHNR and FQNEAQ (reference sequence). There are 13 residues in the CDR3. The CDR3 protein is CASNLRGEEGYTF. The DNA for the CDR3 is TGTGCCAGCAACTTACGAGGGGAGGAGGGCTACACCTTC.

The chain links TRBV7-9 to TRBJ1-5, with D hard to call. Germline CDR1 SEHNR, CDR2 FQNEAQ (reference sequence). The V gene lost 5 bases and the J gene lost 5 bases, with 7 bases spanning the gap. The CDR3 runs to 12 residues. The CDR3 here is CASSPKDQPQHF. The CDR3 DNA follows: TGTGCCAGCAGCCCCAAGGATCAGCCCCAGCATTTT.

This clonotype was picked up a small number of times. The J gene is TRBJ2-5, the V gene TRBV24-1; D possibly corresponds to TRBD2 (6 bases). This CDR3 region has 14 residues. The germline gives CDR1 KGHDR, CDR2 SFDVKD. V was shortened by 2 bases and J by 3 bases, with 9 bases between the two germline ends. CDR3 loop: CATSDSAGKETQYF. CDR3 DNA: TGTGCCACCAGTGATTCGGCGGGAAAAGAGACCCAGTACTTC.

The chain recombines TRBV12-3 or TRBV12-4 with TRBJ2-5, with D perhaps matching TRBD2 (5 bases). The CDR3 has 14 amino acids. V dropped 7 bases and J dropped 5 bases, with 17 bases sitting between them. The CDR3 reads CASTKDSLYETQYF. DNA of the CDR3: TGTGCCAGCACCAAGGACTCGCTTTATGAGACCCAGTACTTC.

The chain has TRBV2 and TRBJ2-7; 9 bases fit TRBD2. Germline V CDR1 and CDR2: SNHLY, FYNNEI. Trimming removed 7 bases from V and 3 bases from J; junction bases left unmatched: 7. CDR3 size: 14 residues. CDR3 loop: CASNRVAGDYEQYF. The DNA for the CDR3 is TGTGCCAGCAATCGGGTAGCGGGGGACTACGAGCAGTACTTC.

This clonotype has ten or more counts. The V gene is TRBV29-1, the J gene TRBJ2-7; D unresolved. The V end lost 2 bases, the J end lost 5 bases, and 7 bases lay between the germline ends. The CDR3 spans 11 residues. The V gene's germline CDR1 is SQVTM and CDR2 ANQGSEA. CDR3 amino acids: CSVESRNEQYF. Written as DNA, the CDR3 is TGCAGCGTTGAATCGAGGAACGAGCAGTACTTC.

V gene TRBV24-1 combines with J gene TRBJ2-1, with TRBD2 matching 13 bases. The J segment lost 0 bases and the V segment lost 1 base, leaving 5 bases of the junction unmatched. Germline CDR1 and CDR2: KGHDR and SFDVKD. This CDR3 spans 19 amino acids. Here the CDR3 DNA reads TGTGCCACCAGTGATTTTAGGACTAGCGGGGGTAGCTCCTACAATGAGCAGTTCTTC. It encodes CATSDFRTSGGSSYNEQFF.

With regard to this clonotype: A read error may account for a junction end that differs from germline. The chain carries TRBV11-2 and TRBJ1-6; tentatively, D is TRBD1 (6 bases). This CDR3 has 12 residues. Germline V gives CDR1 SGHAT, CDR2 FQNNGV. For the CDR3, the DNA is TGTGCCTGCAGGGACAACAATTCACCCCTCCACTTT. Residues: CACRDNNSPLHF.

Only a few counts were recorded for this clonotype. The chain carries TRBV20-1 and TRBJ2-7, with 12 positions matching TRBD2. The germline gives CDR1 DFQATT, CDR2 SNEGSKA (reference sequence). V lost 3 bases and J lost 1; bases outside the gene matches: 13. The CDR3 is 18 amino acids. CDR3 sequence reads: CSASRDRGLAGPSYEQYF. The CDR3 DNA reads TGCAGTGCTAGTAGGGACAGGGGACTAGCGGGCCCTTCCTACGAGCAGTACTTC.

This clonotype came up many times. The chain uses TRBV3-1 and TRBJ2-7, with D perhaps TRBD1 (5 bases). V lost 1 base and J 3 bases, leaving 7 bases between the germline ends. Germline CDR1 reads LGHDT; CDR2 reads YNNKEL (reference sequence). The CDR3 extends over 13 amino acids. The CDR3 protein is CASSQARGYEQYF. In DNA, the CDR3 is TGTGCCAGCAGCCAAGCAAGGGGCTACGAGCAGTACTTC.

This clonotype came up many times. CDR3 nucleotide sequence: TGTGCCAGCAGCCGCGGAGAGATCGAGCAGTACTTC. It translates to CASSRGEIEQYF. J is TRBJ2-7 and V is TRBV7-9; D ambiguous. CDR3 length equals 12 residues. Between the trimmed V and J ends, which lost 5 bases and 6 bases, there was a span of 11 bases. The germline gives CDR1 SEHNR, CDR2 FQNEAQ (reference sequence). The variable domain in full, completed from reference TRBV7-9 and TRBJ2-7, reads DTGVSQNPRHKITKRGQNVTFRCDPISEHNRLYWYRQTLGQGPEFLTYFQNEAQLEKSRLLSDRFSAERPKGSFSTLEIQRTEQGDSAMYLCASSRGEIEQYFGPGTRLTVT.

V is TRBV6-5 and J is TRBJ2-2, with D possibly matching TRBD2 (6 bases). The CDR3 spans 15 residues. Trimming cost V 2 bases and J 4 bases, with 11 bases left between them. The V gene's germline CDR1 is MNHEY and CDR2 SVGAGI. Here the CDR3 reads CASSYDRRGTGELFF. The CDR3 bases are TGTGCCAGCAGTTACGATAGGAGGGGCACCGGGGAGCTGTTTTTT.